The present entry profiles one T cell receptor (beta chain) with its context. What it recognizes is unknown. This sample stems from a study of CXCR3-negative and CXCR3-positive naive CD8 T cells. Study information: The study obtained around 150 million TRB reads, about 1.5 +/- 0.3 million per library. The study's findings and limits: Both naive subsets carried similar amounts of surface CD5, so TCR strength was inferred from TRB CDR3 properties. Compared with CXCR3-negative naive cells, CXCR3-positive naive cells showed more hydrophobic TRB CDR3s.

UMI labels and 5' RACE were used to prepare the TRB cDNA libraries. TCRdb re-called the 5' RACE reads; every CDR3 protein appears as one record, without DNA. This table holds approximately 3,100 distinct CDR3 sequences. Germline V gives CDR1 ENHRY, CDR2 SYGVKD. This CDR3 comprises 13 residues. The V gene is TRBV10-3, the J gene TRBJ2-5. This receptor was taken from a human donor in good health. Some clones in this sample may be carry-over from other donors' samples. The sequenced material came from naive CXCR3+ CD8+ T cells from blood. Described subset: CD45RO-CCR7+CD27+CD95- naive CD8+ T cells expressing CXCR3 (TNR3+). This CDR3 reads CAIGSANQETQYF.